This TCR beta chain was sequenced for a study of blood T cell repertoires in COVID-19. V lost 9 bases and J 3 bases, leaving 16 bases between the germline ends. The CDR3 is 14 amino acids. CDR1 and CDR2 (germline): KGHDR, SFDVKD. Study processing details: Amplification from reference gene primers served as the basis for estimated nucleated cell counts. Sequenced by immunoSEQ multiplex PCR; TCRdb stores in-frame clones only, minus some. The V and J calls and clone size come from that table; D and trimming were worked out from the DNA. This table has more than 150,000 clones, around 80% appearing once. The sample comprised peripheral blood. The TCR comes from a man aged 25 to 45 with active or convalescent COVID-19. The V and J genes are TRBV24-1 and TRBJ1-1; TRBD1 might be the D (5 bases). CDR3 loop: CATAGPGEDTEAFF. The CDR3 DNA reads as TGTGCCACCGCCGGCCCGGGGGAGGACACTGAAGCTTTCTTT.